Listed below are T cell receptor beta chains from one sample, sequenced in a study of blood T cell repertoires in COVID-19. The protocol was immunoSEQ multiplex PCR, while the TCRdb copy is restricted to in-frame clones and leaves out a portion. The sample carries hundreds of thousands of clones, around 86% recorded once. The sequenced material came from peripheral blood. The source is a woman between 45 and 60 years old with COVID-19, enrolled during active disease. Each CDR3 is given with its conserved first and last residue. D genes are given only for firm matches. Clone size is stated in some rows and not others, as once, few, many or a class when expanded.

j_gene | d_gene | len | v_gene | abundance | CDR3nt | CDR3aa
TRBJ2-2 | - | 14 | TRBV30 | - | TGTGCCTGGACCCCGACTTCGAAGACCGGGGAGCTGTTTTTT | CAWTPTSKTGELFF
TRBJ2-2 | TRBD1 | 16 | TRBV2 | - | TGTGCCAGCACCAGACAGGGGGCGGCGAACACCGGGGAGCTGTTTTTT | CASTRQGAANTGELFF
TRBJ2-3 | TRBD1 | 17 | TRBV18 | - | TGTGCCAGCTCACCACCACGGGACAGGGGGCAAACAGATACGCAGTATTTT | CASSPPRDRGQTDTQYF
TRBJ2-2 | TRBD1 | 16 | TRBV5-1 | - | TGCGCCAGCAGCGGATCAGGGGGCATAAACACCGGGGAGCTGTTTTTT | CASSGSGGINTGELFF
TRBJ2-3 | - | 15 | TRBV3-1/TRBV3-2 | - | TGTGCCAGCAGCCAAGAACCCTATAGCACAGATACGCAGTATTTT | CASSQEPYSTDTQYF
TRBJ2-7 | TRBD1 | 14 | TRBV19 | - | TGTGCCAGTAGTAACGACAGGGGGCCCTACGAGCAGTACTTC | CASSNDRGPYEQYF
TRBJ1-6 | - | 16 | TRBV27 | - | TGTGCCAGCAGTTTCGAGAGATCCTCCTATAATTCACCCCTCCACTTT | CASSFERSSYNSPLHF
TRBJ1-1 | - | 15 | TRBV9 | - | TGTGCCAGCAGCGCAGGTGCGGGGGCAGACACTGAAGCTTTCTTT | CASSAGAGADTEAFF
TRBJ2-7 | - | 12 | TRBV20-1 | - | TGCAGTGCTAGTTGGGGCACCTACGAGCAGTACTTC | CSASWGTYEQYF
TRBJ2-7 | - | 19 | TRBV4-2 | - | TGTGCCAGCAGCCAAGAAGAAAGCGGGTCTTTTAGTAGCTCCTACGAGCAGTACTTC | CASSQEESGSFSSSYEQYF
TRBJ2-1 | - | 13 | TRBV19 | - | TGTGCCAGTAGCTCCGAGGGCGGCAATGAGCAGTTCTTC | CASSSEGGNEQFF
TRBJ1-5 | - | 15 | TRBV12-5 | - | TGTGCTAGTGGGGGGGAGACAGGCCCCAATCAGCCCCAGCATTTT | CASGGETGPNQPQHF
TRBJ1-1 | - | 14 | TRBV11-3 | - | TGTGCCAGCAGCTTAGATCGGCAGCGGACTGAAGCTTTCTTT | CASSLDRQRTEAFF
TRBJ2-1 | TRBD2 | 15 | TRBV11-3 | - | TGTGCCAGCGGCGGGGGGCTAGCGGGAGGGGATGAGCAGTTCTTC | CASGGGLAGGDEQFF
TRBJ1-6 | TRBD1 | 14 | TRBV6-6 | - | TGTGCCAGCAGTCCGGGACAGAGTAATTCACCCCTCCACTTT | CASSPGQSNSPLHF
TRBJ1-5 | - | 16 | TRBV4-2 | few | TGTGCCAGCAGCCCGCACCCCAGGACCCGGGAGCAGCCCCAGCATTTT | CASSPHPRTREQPQHF
TRBJ1-5 | TRBD1 | 14 | TRBV6-2/TRBV6-3 | once | TGTGCCAGCAGTTATTTTGACAGGGAAGGTTTCGAGCATTTT | CASSYFDREGFEHF
TRBJ2-4 | - | 15 | TRBV24-1 | - | TGTGCCACCAGTCACGGGGGACTCGCCAAAAACATTCAGTACTTC | CATSHGGLAKNIQYF
TRBJ2-2 | TRBD2 | 16 | TRBV27 | - | TGTGCCAGCAGTTTATCGTTACTAGCGGGGACCGGGGAGCTGTTTTTT | CASSLSLLAGTGELFF
TRBJ2-1 | - | 14 | TRBV5-1 | once | TGCGCCAGCAGCTTGGAAGACGGGTACAATGAGCAGTTCTTC | CASSLEDGYNEQFF
TRBJ1-5 | - | 18 | TRBV19 | - | TGTGCCAGTAGTGGGATTAAAGGACTGCGTGCCTCTAGTCAGCCCCAGCATTTT | CASSGIKGLRASSQPQHF
TRBJ1-2 | - | 12 | TRBV14 | - | TGTGCCAGCAGCCTCATACTAGGAGGCTACACCTTC | CASSLILGGYTF
TRBJ1-1 | - | 15 | TRBV15 | - | TGTGCCACCAGCAGAGATGGGTTCTTCGGCGGTAAAGCTTTCTTT | CATSRDGFFGGKAFF
TRBJ1-5 | - | 15 | TRBV6-5 | - | TGTGCCAGCAGCACCTATTGGGAGGGTGGACAGCCCCAGCATTTT | CASSTYWEGGQPQHF
TRBJ2-7 | TRBD1 | 12 | TRBV13 | - | TGTGCCAGCAAGGGACAGGGCGGCGAGCAGTACTTC | CASKGQGGEQYF
TRBJ1-2 | - | 14 | TRBV24-1 | - | TGTGCCACCAGTGACGCCTCGGGAGCTGGTGGCTACACCTTC | CATSDASGAGGYTF
TRBJ1-1 | TRBD1 | 13 | TRBV5-1 | - | TGCGCCAGCTCCCGGACAGGCAACACTGAAGCTTTCTTT | CASSRTGNTEAFF
TRBJ2-1 | TRBD2 | 14 | TRBV18 | - | TGTGCCAGCTCACTTGCTAGCGGGTACAATGAGCAGTTCTTC | CASSLASGYNEQFF
TRBJ2-1 | TRBD2 | 14 | TRBV6-2/TRBV6-3 | once | TGTGCCAGCAGTTACTCTGGCGGGAGGAGCGAGCAGTTCTTC | CASSYSGGRSEQFF
TRBJ2-1 | - | 16 | TRBV5-5 | - | TGTGCCAGCAGCTTGATCAGGACTCGGGTAGGGAATGAGCAGTTCTTC | CASSLIRTRVGNEQFF
TRBJ2-2 | TRBD1 | 16 | TRBV7-6 | - | TGTGCCAGCAGCTTAGTGCCCAGGGGGCAGGGCGGGGAGCTGTTTTTT | CASSLVPRGQGGELFF
TRBJ2-1 | - | 13 | TRBV11-2 | - | TGTGCCAGCAGCTTAGATCTTAATCGTGAGCAGTTCTTC | CASSLDLNREQFF
TRBJ2-1 | - | 18 | TRBV11-2 | - | TGTGCCAGCAGCTTACGTGACAGACACTTAAGCTCCTACAATGAGCAGTTCTTC | CASSLRDRHLSSYNEQFF
TRBJ1-6 | - | 14 | TRBV19 | - | TGTGCCAGTAGTGGGTCGGCAGGTGTTTCACCCCTCCACTTT | CASSGSAGVSPLHF
TRBJ1-4 | - | 15 | TRBV4-2 | - | TGTGCCAGCAGCTCCCCCGAGGCAACTAATGAAAAACTGTTTTTT | CASSSPEATNEKLFF
TRBJ2-1 | - | 15 | TRBV19 | - | TGTGCCAGTAGTAACCGGCAGGGTCTCTACAATGAGCAGTTCTTC | CASSNRQGLYNEQFF
TRBJ2-7 | - | 12 | TRBV3-1/TRBV3-2 | once | TGTGCCAGCAGCCCCCGTGGGCACGAGCAGTACTTC | CASSPRGHEQYF